One and the same sample provided the 29 T cell receptor beta chains below, sequenced in a study of blood T cell repertoires in COVID-19. Measured with immunoSEQ multiplex PCR; TCRdb has only the in-frame clones, and not every one. The sample carries tens of thousands of clones, 84% recorded once. The sample comprised peripheral blood. These receptors originate from a man aged 65-85 years with acute or convalescent COVID-19.

The chain couples TRBV28 to TRBJ1-1; D is possibly TRBD1 (6 bases). Trimming removed 3 bases from V and 7 bases from J, with 15 bases in between. The V gene's germline CDR1 is MDHEN and CDR2 SYDVKM. The CDR3 consists of 14 residues. The CDR3 loop reads CASSLQGLSLEAFF. The CDR3 DNA reads TGTGCCAGCAGTTTGCAGGGGCTTTCCCTTGAAGCTTTCTTT.

This rearrangement joins TRBV4-3 to TRBJ1-2; 7 bases are a match to TRBD1. This CDR3 is 15 amino acids long. Germline loops: CDR1 LGHNA, CDR2 YSLEER. V trimming: 1 base; J trimming: 6 bases; junction bases outside the gene matches: 8. The CDR3 coding sequence is TGCGCCAGCAGCCAAGGTATAGGACAGGCAAATGGCTACACCTTC. It yields the protein CASSQGIGQANGYTF.

This rearrangement joins TRBV29-1 to TRBJ2-1; TRBD1 aligns across 7 bases. The CDR3 totals 12 residues. CDR1 is SQVTM, CDR2 ANQGSEA, per germline. V lost 1 base to trimming and J lost 11 bases; unmatched junction nucleotides: 5. The chain's CDR3 is CSVEGGGDKQFF. In nucleotides, the CDR3 is TGCAGCGTTGAAGGAGGGGGCGACAAGCAGTTCTTC.

The rearrangement joins TRBV9 to TRBJ1-6, with D hard to call. The length of the CDR3 is 15 residues. Trimming left V 3 bases short and J 5 bases short, with 12 bases between. The germline gives CDR1 SGDLS, CDR2 YYNGEE. CDR3 coding DNA: TGTGCCAGCAGCGCCCGGGAAGCGGATAATTCACCCCTCCACTTT. It encodes CASSAREADNSPLHF.

CDR3 residues: CASSLAGSSEQYF. The CDR3 nucleotides read TGTGCCAGCAGCTTAGCCGGTAGCAGCGAGCAGTACTTC. V usage is TRBV7-8 and J usage is TRBJ2-7; D gene unclear. CDR1 is SGHVS and CDR2 is FQNEAQ in the germline V gene. This CDR3 spans 13 amino acids. Trimming pared 0 bases from V and 6 bases from J, leaving 9 bases between.

CDR3 loop: CASSPDTVSTEAFF. CDR3 in DNA: TGTGCCAGCAGCCCCGACACCGTCAGCACTGAAGCTTTCTTT. The V and J genes are TRBV14 and TRBJ1-1; D remains unclear. In germline, CDR1 is SGHDN, CDR2 FVKESK. V was pared by 4 bases and J by 4 bases, with 13 bases between. The CDR3 has 14 residues.

The V and J genes are TRBV19 and TRBJ1-2; 7 nucleotides align to TRBD1. Losses at the gene ends were 7 bases for V and 4 bases for J; bases not matched to a gene: 9. This CDR3 spans 14 amino acids. Per the germline V gene, CDR1 is LNHDA and CDR2 is SQIVND (reference sequence). CDR3 in DNA: TGTGCCAGTACCCCAGCGGACAGGCCCTATGGCTACACCTTC. This encodes CASTPADRPYGYTF.

This chain links TRBV18 with TRBJ1-3; D not resolved. The CDR3 covers 15 residues. Germline loops: CDR1 KGHSH, CDR2 LQKENI. Trimming removed 3 bases from V and 0 bases from J, with 9 bases in between. The CDR3 here is CASSPGESSGNTIYF. The CDR3 DNA reads TGTGCCAGCTCACCGGGAGAGAGCTCTGGAAACACCATATATTTT.

The CDR3 sequence is CATSDPTAGTGGYNEQFF. CDR3 DNA: TGTGCCACCAGTGACCCTACAGCCGGGACAGGGGGCTACAATGAGCAGTTCTTC. The V gene is TRBV24-1, the J gene TRBJ2-1, with 11 bases identical to TRBD1. V lost 4 bases and J lost 3; bases outside the gene matches: 10. Germline V gene lookup returns CDR1 KGHDR and CDR2 SFDVKD. The CDR3 covers 18 residues.

This sequence joins TRBV9 and TRBJ1-5; TRBD1 is a possible D gene (5 bases). The CDR3 is 14 amino acids. V dropped 3 bases and J dropped 4 bases, with 11 bases sitting between them. CDR1 SGDLS and CDR2 YYNGEE come from the germline V gene. CDR3 DNA: TGTGCCAGCAGCGCCCAGGACACGAATCAGCCCCAGCATTTT. The encoded protein is CASSAQDTNQPQHF.

The gene calls are TRBV3-1 (or the pseudogene TRBV3-2) and TRBJ2-7; the match to TRBD2 covers 8 bases. Germline CDR1 and CDR2: LGHDT and YNNKEL (reference sequence). J lost 4 bases, V lost 1 base, and 9 bases had no gene match. The CDR3 spans 16 residues. The CDR3, as DNA: TGTGCCAGCAGCCAAGTGAGGAGCGGGGGTGGGTACGAGCAGTACTTC. Its protein product is CASSQVRSGGGYEQYF.

This chain uses TRBV15 with TRBJ2-5; possible D gene TRBD2, 6 bases. V was clipped by 8 bases and J by 5 bases, with 15 bases between them. The CDR3 sequence is 13 residues long. The germline gives CDR1 LNHNV, CDR2 YYDKDF (reference sequence). The CDR3: CATEEEGLETQYF. CDR3 bases: TGTGCCACCGAGGAGGAGGGATTGGAGACCCAGTACTTC.

There are many counts of this clone. The V call is TRBV4-3, the J call TRBJ2-7, with D perhaps matching TRBD1 (5 bases). In germline, CDR1 is LGHNA, CDR2 YSLEER. Trimming cost V 0 bases and J 3 bases, with 15 bases left between them. The CDR3 totals 16 residues. CDR3 loop: CASSQEWQGLRYEQYF. The CDR3 DNA is TGCGCCAGCAGCCAAGAATGGCAGGGTTTGCGCTACGAGCAGTACTTC.

This clone came up once. The V gene is TRBV5-5, the J gene TRBJ1-6, with 11 bases lining up with TRBD1. The germline V gene has CDR1 SGHKS and CDR2 YYEKEE (reference sequence). V trimming: 3 bases; J trimming: 7 bases; junction bases outside the gene matches: 3. This CDR3 is built from 15 residues. The DNA for the CDR3 is TGTGCCAGCAGCTGGGGGGACAGGGGGAATTCACCCCTCCACTTT. This translates into CASSWGDRGNSPLHF.

The chain combines TRBV19 with TRBJ1-5; the D gene is possibly TRBD1 (5 bases). Germline CDR1 reads LNHDA; CDR2 reads SQIVND (reference sequence). Trimming took 5 bases from V and 5 from J, leaving 16 bases between them. CDR3 length equals 15 residues. The CDR3 loop reads CASSAGVIFHQPQHF. CDR3 in DNA: TGTGCCAGTAGTGCGGGGGTGATCTTTCATCAGCCCCAGCATTTT.

The chain joins TRBV2 to TRBJ2-2; TRBD1 matches at 9 bases. Per the germline V gene, CDR1 is SNHLY and CDR2 is FYNNEI. The CDR3 loop spans 18 amino acids. V was clipped by 6 bases and J by 6 bases; unmatched bases: 17. The CDR3 protein is CASRVRATGGRGAGELFF. The DNA of the CDR3 is TGTGCCAGCAGAGTAAGAGCCACAGGGGGCAGGGGCGCCGGGGAGCTGTTTTTT.

The V and J genes are TRBV2 and TRBJ2-5, with D maybe TRBD1 (5 bases). The germline V gene has CDR1 SNHLY and CDR2 FYNNEI. V lost 1 base, J lost 2 bases, and 11 bases lay in between. This CDR3 has 15 amino acids. This CDR3 is CASSEVGAGQETQYF. CDR3 nucleotides: TGTGCCAGCAGTGAAGTTGGGGCAGGACAAGAGACCCAGTACTTC.

J is TRBJ1-5 and V is TRBV19; TRBD1 might be the D (6 bases). V lost 6 bases and J 5 bases, leaving 20 bases between the germline ends. Germline CDR1 is LNHDA and CDR2 is SQIVND (reference sequence). The CDR3 loop spans 16 amino acids. CDR3 coding DNA: TGTGCCAGTAGATATGGGCGGGCCCACAGGGATCAGCCCCAGCATTTT. It specifies CASRYGRAHRDQPQHF.

This clone was counted between two and nine times. V usage is TRBV27 and J usage is TRBJ1-2; TRBD1 agrees at 7 bases. With V trimmed by 4 bases and J by 1 base, 3 bases remained unmatched. CDR3 length equals 14 residues. CDR1 and CDR2 from the germline V gene are MNHEY and SMNVEV (reference sequence). CDR3 region: CASSSQGFNYGYTF. DNA of the CDR3: TGTGCCAGCAGTTCACAGGGGTTTAACTATGGCTACACCTTC.

The chain employs TRBV7-8 and TRBJ2-5, with 9 positions matching TRBD1. The ends lost 5 bases at V and 4 bases at J; junction bases unmatched: 17. The CDR3 sequence is 18 residues long. Germline V gene sequence: CDR1 SGHVS, CDR2 FQNEAQ. CDR3 residues: CASSQGQGRSPGGETQYF. As DNA, the CDR3 is TGTGCCAGCAGCCAAGGACAGGGGAGATCTCCTGGGGGAGAGACCCAGTACTTC.

The genes are TRBV7-8 and TRBJ1-5; unclear D gene. V lost 11 bases and J 0 bases, leaving 23 bases between the germline ends. CDR1 and CDR2 from the germline V gene are SGHVS and FQNEAQ. The CDR3 consists of 17 residues. CDR3 amino acids: CAPPKNRSAYSNQPQHF. The CDR3 region has the DNA TGTGCCCCCCCGAAGAACCGGAGCGCCTATAGCAATCAGCCCCAGCATTTT.

The rearrangement joins TRBV7-9 to TRBJ1-3, with D tentatively TRBD1 (6 bases). Trimming left V 2 bases short and J 4 bases short, with 12 bases between. This CDR3 region has 15 residues. CDR1 and CDR2 from the germline V gene are SEHNR and FQNEAQ (reference sequence). The chain's CDR3 is CASSLLGGSGNTIYF. In DNA, the CDR3 is TGTGCCAGCAGCTTATTAGGGGGTTCAGGAAACACCATATATTTT.

The rearrangement links TRBV6-5 to TRBJ1-2; weak D call: TRBD1 (5 bases). The germline CDR1 and CDR2 sequences are MNHEY and SVGAGI. The CDR3 runs to 13 residues. Trimming removed 6 bases at V and 4 bases at J, with 12 bases between. CDR3 coding DNA: TGTGCCAGCAGCCGGGGACTCGCCTATGGCTACACCTTC. Translated: CASSRGLAYGYTF.

V gene TRBV6-5 combines with J gene TRBJ2-2; TRBD1 aligns across 8 bases. Trimming removed 7 bases from V and 3 bases from J; junction bases left unmatched: 4. CDR3 length: 14 residues. Germline CDR1 is MNHEY and CDR2 is SVGAGI. CDR3: CASNRGQDTGELFF. CDR3 DNA sequence: TGTGCCAGCAATAGGGGACAGGACACCGGGGAGCTGTTTTTT.

This chain links TRBV11-2 with TRBJ2-7; a possible D gene is TRBD2 (5 bases). Germline V gene lookup returns CDR1 SGHAT and CDR2 FQNNGV. Trimming pared 3 bases from V and 6 bases from J, leaving 15 bases between. The CDR3 is 14 amino acids. CDR3 DNA: TGTGCCAGCAGCTTCCAAACGCGAGGGATCGAGCAGTACTTC. This gives the protein CASSFQTRGIEQYF.

This sequence joins TRBV5-1 and TRBJ1-2, with TRBD1 as a possible D gene (5 bases). The germline gives CDR1 SGHRS, CDR2 YFSETQ. The V and J ends lost 0 bases and 6 bases respectively, with 15 bases between them. This CDR3 has 15 residues. CDR3 loop: CASSLDRTGTHGYTF. In DNA form, the CDR3 reads TGCGCCAGCAGCTTGGATAGGACCGGGACTCATGGCTACACCTTC.

V gene TRBV19 combines with J gene TRBJ1-1; D may be TRBD1 (5 bases). The germline V gene encodes CDR1 LNHDA and CDR2 SQIVND (reference sequence). Trimming removed 6 bases at V and 1 base at J, with 15 bases between. The CDR3 consists of 15 residues. This CDR3 reads CASSPPRGGNTEAFF. CDR3 coding DNA: TGTGCCAGTAGCCCCCCTAGGGGCGGGAACACTGAAGCTTTCTTT.

This clone was seen a few times. The rearrangement joins TRBV11-1 to TRBJ2-2; D may be TRBD1 (6 bases). Trimming left V 3 bases short and J 4 bases short, with 9 bases between. Germline V gene data show CDR1 as SGHAT and CDR2 as FQDESV (reference sequence). The CDR3 covers 14 residues. The CDR3 DNA follows: TGTGCCAGCAGCTTTAACAGGGTCACCGGGGAGCTGTTTTTT. Encoded protein: CASSFNRVTGELFF. Full variable domain (missing parts from reference TRBV11-1 and TRBJ2-2): EAEVAQSPRYKITEKSQAVAFWCDPISGHATLYWYRQILGQGPELLVQFQDESVVDDSQLPKDRFSAERLKGVDSTLKIQPAELGDSAMYLCASSFNRVTGELFFGEGSRLTVL.

The chain has TRBV19 and TRBJ2-7; TRBD1 is a possible D gene (6 bases). CDR3 length: 15 amino acids. Trimming took off 0 bases at V and 3 bases at J, with 12 bases between the two ends. Germline CDR1 is LNHDA and CDR2 is SQIVND (reference sequence). CDR3 sequence reads: CASSIDHTGYYEQYF. CDR3 coding DNA: TGTGCCAGTAGTATAGATCACACAGGGTACTACGAGCAGTACTTC.